Presented here are 8 T cell receptor beta chains from one specimen sequenced in a study of control samples from healthy donors and cancer patients. Data came from immunoSEQ multiplex PCR; TCRdb stores just in-frame clones and leaves some out. The sample has approximately 52,000 clones; 70% to 90% are singletons. Source material: blood. Receptors originate from a man aged 45 to 65 in good health.

The rearrangement uses TRBV7-8 and TRBJ2-4; 12 positions agree with TRBD2. This CDR3 region has 16 residues. V dropped 3 bases and J dropped 7; count of bases not matched to a gene: 7. From germline, CDR1 is SGHVS and CDR2 FQNEAQ. The CDR3 DNA sequence: TGTGCCAGCAGCTTCACGACTAGCGGGAGAAATAACATTCAGTACTTC. As protein: CASSFTTSGRNNIQYF. The entire variable domain, with the rest obtained from reference TRBV7-8 and TRBJ2-4, is as follows: GAGVSQSPRYKVAKRGQDVALRCDPISGHVSLFWYQQALGQGPEFLTYFQNEAQLDKSGLPSDRFFAERPEGSVSTLKIQRTQQEDSAVYLCASSFTTSGRNNIQYFGAGTRLSVL.

The V gene is TRBV29-1, the J gene TRBJ1-3, with TRBD1 as a possible D gene (5 bases). The germline gives CDR1 SQVTM, CDR2 ANQGSEA. The CDR3 runs 13 residues. V dropped 7 bases and J dropped 2 bases, with 12 bases sitting between them. CDR3 in amino acids: CSAWGEAGNTIYF. CDR3 sequence (DNA): TGCAGCGCCTGGGGGGAGGCTGGAAACACCATATATTTT.

V and J are TRBV3-1 (or the pseudogene TRBV3-2) and TRBJ2-5; weak D call: TRBD2 (6 bases). The CDR3 length is 17 residues. Germline V gene sequence: CDR1 LGHDT, CDR2 YNNKEL (reference sequence). V lost 0 bases and J 4 bases, leaving 18 bases between the germline ends. The DNA for the CDR3 is TGTGCCAGCAGCCAAGATCCGACCACGGGAGCTCGAGAGACCCAGTACTTC. This encodes CASSQDPTTGARETQYF.

This rearrangement joins TRBV24-1 to TRBJ2-1, with a possible D match to TRBD1 (5 bases). The CDR3 consists of 14 residues. Per germline, CDR1 KGHDR and CDR2 SFDVKD. V lost 1 base and J 8 bases, leaving 11 bases between the germline ends. The CDR3 reads CATSDFQGSDEQFF. The CDR3 nucleotides are TGTGCCACCAGTGATTTCCAGGGATCGGATGAGCAGTTCTTC.

This chain uses TRBV5-6 with TRBJ2-3; D is uncertain. The CDR3 covers 12 residues. V was pared by 3 bases and J by 2 bases, with 4 bases between. Germline CDR1 reads SGHDT; CDR2 reads YYEEEE. CDR3 sequence (DNA): TGTGCCAGCAGCTGGATCACAGATACGCAGTATTTT. Its protein is CASSWITDTQYF. Full variable domain (rest looked up from reference TRBV5-6 and TRBJ2-3): DAGVTQSPTHLIKTRGQQVTLRCSPKSGHDTVSWYQQALGQGPQFIFQYYEEEERQRGNFPDRFSGHQFPNYSSELNVNALLLGDSALYLCASSWITDTQYFGPGTRLTVL.

The chain combines TRBV27 with TRBJ1-2; no firm D call. This CDR3 spans 14 amino acids. Trimming shortened V by 0 bases and J by 2 bases, and 7 bases separated the two germline ends. Germline assignment: CDR1 MNHEY and CDR2 SMNVEV (reference sequence). The CDR3 sequence is CASSLSGRNYGYTF. CDR3 in DNA: TGTGCCAGCAGTTTATCGGGCAGGAACTATGGCTACACCTTC.

The chain recombines TRBV5-1 with TRBJ2-5; 7 bases agree with TRBD1. The CDR3 is 14 amino acids. Germline assignment: CDR1 SGHRS and CDR2 YFSETQ. Trimming cost V 0 bases and J 5 bases; bases outside gene matches: 4. Written as DNA, the CDR3 is TGCGCCAGCAGCTTGGGGACAGGCGGGGAGACCCAGTACTTC. Translation gives CASSLGTGGETQYF. The full variable domain, completed using reference TRBV5-1 and TRBJ2-5, is KAGVTQTPRYLIKTRGQQVTLSCSPISGHRSVSWYQQTPGQGLQFLFEYFSETQRNKGNFPGRFSGRQFSNSRSEMNVSTLELGDSALYLCASSLGTGGETQYFGPGTRLLVL.

The J gene is TRBJ2-7, the V gene TRBV6-5, with TRBD1 identical over 8 bases. This CDR3 spans 16 amino acids. With V trimmed by 4 bases and J by 7 bases, 15 bases remained unmatched. Germline-derived CDR1 and CDR2 are MNHEY and SVGAGI. CDR3 in amino acids: CASSSLGTGFVGEQYF. The CDR3 nucleotides are TGTGCCAGCAGTTCACTCGGGACAGGCTTCGTTGGGGAGCAGTACTTC.